This T cell receptor (beta chain) appears in the sequencing data of a study of cytomegalovirus exposure and HLA in healthy donors. Study observations and caveats: For most TCR beta V segments, an earlier analysis put the productive rate at about 87% or about 30% of the time. TCR beta V- and J-gene trimming, according to a later analysis, was linked to a missense DCLRE1C variant. It was taken for granted in presence/absence analyses that sequencing depth across donors was roughly uniform.

On this clone: As yet, its antigen is unknown.

CDR3 length: 16 residues. Germline V gives CDR1 SGHDT, CDR2 YYEEEE. With 0 bases removed from V and 8 bases from J, the gap between germline ends came to 18 bases. 13 Jbeta primers and 60 Vbeta primers were used for the PCR. Data came from immunoSEQ multiplex PCR; TCRdb stores just in-frame clones and leaves some out. The repertoire holds under 70,000 clones, with 68% as singletons. Sequencing used PBMCs. This sequence originates from a woman aged 30 to 39 in good health and CMV-seronegative. This rearrangement joins TRBV5-6 to TRBJ2-1; D may be TRBD2 (7 bases). The CDR3 sequence is CASSLVTGGLGYEQFF. Here the CDR3 DNA reads TGTGCCAGCAGCTTGGTTACGGGGGGCCTTGGGTATGAGCAGTTCTTC.